What follows is one TCR beta chain and its context. The data belong to a study of cytomegalovirus exposure and HLA in healthy donors. Germline values: CDR1 SGDLS, CDR2 YYNGEE. CDR3 length equals 13 residues. Trimming pared 2 bases from V and 2 bases from J, leaving 5 bases between. In the PCR, 60 Vbeta and 13 Jbeta primers were used. Using immunoSEQ multiplex PCR, the repertoire was profiled, and TCRdb retains in-frame clones only, with some absent. The top ten hold more than 3% of the sample, which has about 160,000 clones, around three quarters seen once. Healthy individuals who donated bone marrow served as the donors.

V is TRBV9 and J is TRBJ2-1; D gene unclear. Input material: PBMCs. This receptor was taken from a man aged 30 to 39 in good health and CMV-seropositive. The CDR3, as DNA: TGTGCCAGCAGCGTGGCGGCCTACAATGAGCAGTTCTTC. This gives the protein CASSVAAYNEQFF.